Below are 30 T cell receptor beta chains sequenced from a single sample in a study of blood T cell repertoires in COVID-19. Profiled with immunoSEQ multiplex PCR; TCRdb holds only in-frame clones, not every one. Of roughly 250,000 clones listed, 70% to 75% are singletons. Sequenced material: peripheral blood. All receptors come from a woman older than 75 with acute or convalescent COVID-19.

This chain connects TRBV5-1 to TRBJ2-1, with 7 bases lining up with TRBD2. The CDR3 runs 17 residues. V dropped 4 bases and J dropped 6; count of bases not matched to a gene: 16. Germline V CDR1 and CDR2: SGHRS, YFSETQ. The CDR3 bases are TGCGCCAGCAGCCTCCTCGGAGGGCGGGACTACAGCAATGAGCAGTTCTTC. Translation: CASSLLGGRDYSNEQFF.

This chain joins TRBV6-2 or TRBV6-3 and TRBJ2-4, with 9 positions matching TRBD2. V was pared by 0 bases and J by 8 bases, with 8 bases of the junction left unmatched. The CDR3 loop spans 16 amino acids. CDR1 and CDR2 from the germline V gene are MNHEY and SVGEGT. CDR3 residues: CASSYSAGGPRDIQYF. The CDR3 coding sequence is TGTGCCAGCAGTTACTCGGCGGGAGGGCCTAGGGACATTCAGTACTTC.

The genes are TRBV9 and TRBJ2-5; no definite D call. The CDR3 loop spans 15 amino acids. The germline CDR1 and CDR2 sequences are SGDLS and YYNGEE. V lost 0 bases and J 2 bases, leaving 11 bases between the germline ends. For the CDR3, the DNA is TGTGCCAGCAGCGTAGATGAACGGTATCAAGAGACCCAGTACTTC. This sequence encodes CASSVDERYQETQYF. Using reference TRBV9 and TRBJ2-5 for the parts outside the CDR3, the full variable domain is DSGVTQTPKHLITATGQRVTLRCSPRSGDLSVYWYQQSLDQGLQFLIQYYNGEERAKGNILERFSAQQFPDLHSELNLSSLELGDSALYFCASSVDERYQETQYFGPGTRLLVL.

The gene calls are TRBV15 and TRBJ2-5; TRBD1 matches 9 bases. Germline CDR1 LNHNV, CDR2 YYDKDF (reference sequence). The CDR3 consists of 15 residues. V shed 2 bases and J 5 bases; nucleotides not matched to a gene: 6. CDR3 nucleotides: TGTGCCACCAGCAGATCCGGACAGGGGAAGGAGACCCAGTACTTC. Amino acids: CATSRSGQGKETQYF.

This clone was counted only a few times. V gene TRBV6-6 combines with J gene TRBJ2-2; tentative D call: TRBD1 (6 bases). Germline-derived CDR1 and CDR2 are MNHNY and SVGAGI (reference sequence). The CDR3 spans 16 residues. The V end lost 5 bases, the J end lost 2 bases, and 15 bases lay between the germline ends. The CDR3, as DNA: TGTGCCAGCAGTGGGGGACCCAGGGGAAACACCGGGGAGCTGTTTTTT. Amino acids: CASSGGPRGNTGELFF.

The rearrangement links TRBV28 to TRBJ1-1; D perhaps matches TRBD1 (6 bases). The ends were cut back, 2 bases at V and 1 base at J, with 11 bases in the middle. From germline, CDR1 is MDHEN and CDR2 SYDVKM. The CDR3 is made up of 15 amino acids. CDR3 protein: CASSLLMGQNTEAFF. CDR3 in DNA: TGTGCCAGCAGTTTACTTATGGGACAGAACACTGAAGCTTTCTTT.

The rearrangement links TRBV12-3 or TRBV12-4 to TRBJ1-2, with a tentative D call TRBD1 (6 bases). V was pared by 6 bases and J by 11 bases, with 19 bases between. The CDR3 has 13 residues. For the CDR3, the DNA is TGTGCCAGCAGCTGGGACATCGGGATGAGATACACCTTC. Protein sequence: CASSWDIGMRYTF.

The chain employs TRBV15 and TRBJ2-1, with 7 positions matching TRBD2. The germline V gene has CDR1 LNHNV and CDR2 YYDKDF (reference sequence). Unmatched junction bases numbered 24, after V lost 0 bases and J lost 1 base. The CDR3 has 23 residues. The CDR3 loop reads CATSRDRLYFYLGPSGSYNEQFF. DNA for the CDR3: TGTGCCACCAGCAGAGACCGGCTCTATTTCTACCTCGGACCTAGCGGTTCCTACAATGAGCAGTTCTTC.

The V gene is TRBV12-5, the J gene TRBJ1-2, with D uncertain. Trimming removed 2 bases at V and 8 bases at J, with 9 bases between. This CDR3 region has 12 residues. The germline V gene has CDR1 LGHNT and CDR2 FRNRAP. The CDR3 is CASGLSGRGYTF. CDR3 coding DNA: TGTGCTAGTGGTTTGTCGGGTAGAGGCTACACCTTC.

This clone was seen a few times. The rearrangement joins TRBV30 to TRBJ1-1; no clear D gene. With 7 bases removed from V and 4 bases from J, the gap between germline ends came to 16 bases. The CDR3 runs to 13 residues. Germline V gene sequence: CDR1 GTSNPN, CDR2 SVGIG (reference sequence). Written as DNA, the CDR3 is TGTGCCTACCTCGCGGGGTGGGGCACTGAAGCTTTCTTT. It specifies CAYLAGWGTEAFF.

This clone was counted once. The chain joins TRBV6-6 to TRBJ2-7; TRBD1 might be the D (5 bases). V was trimmed by 4 bases and J by 1 base, leaving 11 bases between them. The CDR3 has 14 amino acids. The V gene's germline CDR1 is MNHNY and CDR2 SVGAGI (reference sequence). The CDR3 DNA follows: TGTGCCAGCAGTTTGGGCCAGGGTTCCTACGAGCAGTACTTC. The encoded protein is CASSLGQGSYEQYF.

The J gene is TRBJ1-4, the V gene TRBV4-3, with a tentative D call TRBD1 (5 bases). The V and J ends lost 0 bases and 3 bases respectively, with 17 bases between them. Per germline, CDR1 LGHNA and CDR2 YSLEER. CDR3 size: 18 residues. The CDR3 is CASSQDFPGLVANEKLFF. The CDR3 DNA sequence: TGCGCCAGCAGCCAAGACTTTCCAGGGCTTGTCGCTAATGAAAAACTGTTTTTT.

Regarding this clone: It is unclear where the CDR3 begins or ends on the DNA, so no DNA is shown, and the CDR3 is as TCRdb lists it. The chain combines TRBV7-3 with TRBJ1-2; the D call in the table, TRBD1, was not verified against the DNA. The CDR3 length is 13 residues, termini included. CDR1 and CDR2 from the germline V gene are SGHTA and FQGTGA. This CDR3 reads CASSFGPGEGYTF.

This chain links TRBV2 with TRBJ1-3, with D hard to call. The CDR3 covers 11 residues. Per germline, CDR1 SNHLY and CDR2 FYNNEI. Trimming pared 1 base from V and 10 bases from J, leaving 5 bases between. This CDR3 is CASSEVKTIYF. The CDR3, as DNA: TGTGCCAGCAGTGAAGTAAAAACCATATATTTT. The whole variable domain, remainder taken from reference TRBV2 and TRBJ1-3, is EPEVTQTPSHQVTQMGQEVILRCVPISNHLYFYWYRQILGQKVEFLVSFYNNEISEKSEIFDDQFSVERPDGSNFTLKIRSTKLEDSAMYFCASSEVKTIYFGEGSWLTVV.

The chain uses TRBV15 and TRBJ1-5; D is unresolved. The CDR3 is 14 residues long. Germline values: CDR1 LNHNV, CDR2 YYDKDF (reference sequence). V was shortened by 0 bases and J by 5 bases, with 8 bases between the two germline ends. CDR3 loop: CATSRDGGYQPQHF. Written as DNA, the CDR3 is TGTGCCACCAGCAGAGATGGAGGGTATCAGCCCCAGCATTTT.

This chain uses TRBV6-6 with TRBJ1-6; D might be TRBD1 (5 bases). This CDR3 has 17 residues. The germline V gene encodes CDR1 MNHNY and CDR2 SVGAGI (reference sequence). Trimming left V 5 bases short and J 10 bases short, with 24 bases between. In DNA, the CDR3 is TGTGCCAGCAGTCCCTTTTTTACACAGGCCCCCAACTCACCCCTCCACTTT. Its protein is CASSPFFTQAPNSPLHF.

The CDR3 nucleotides read TGTGCCAGCAGCTTACTGGGGACAGGACTTGGCTACACCTTC. Translated: CASSLLGTGLGYTF. J is TRBJ1-2 and V is TRBV11-2; TRBD1 matches 8 bases. Germline lookup yields CDR1 SGHAT and CDR2 FQNNGV. Trimming at V came to 2 bases and at J to 7 bases, leaving 6 bases not matched to a gene. The CDR3 covers 14 residues.

This chain connects TRBV2 to TRBJ1-6; D unclear. The CDR3 covers 13 residues. Trimming pared 7 bases from V and 4 bases from J, leaving 8 bases between. Germline V gives CDR1 SNHLY, CDR2 FYNNEI. The CDR3 here is CASMLLYNSPLHF. The CDR3 DNA follows: TGTGCCAGCATGTTATTATATAATTCACCCCTCCACTTT.

The V and J genes are TRBV11-2 and TRBJ2-7; D is ambiguous. The CDR3 is made up of 12 amino acids. Germline V gene sequence: CDR1 SGHAT, CDR2 FQNNGV. V lost 6 bases, J lost 0 bases, and 6 bases lay in between. This CDR3 is CASSPSSYEQYF. The CDR3 DNA is TGTGCCAGCAGTCCGAGCTCCTACGAGCAGTACTTC.

This chain joins TRBV2 and TRBJ1-2, with 9 bases fitting TRBD1. The V and J ends lost 4 bases and 3 bases, in that order; junction bases with no gene match: 6. This CDR3 has 15 residues. The V gene's germline CDR1 is SNHLY and CDR2 FYNNEI. The DNA for the CDR3 is TGTGCCAGCAGTGTACAGGGGGCAGGGGACTATGGCTACACCTTC. This translates into CASSVQGAGDYGYTF.

CDR3 nucleotides: TGTGCCAGCAGCTTAGGCGGGACCTACGAGCAGTACTTC. Its translation is CASSLGGTYEQYF. The chain uses TRBV7-9 and TRBJ2-7; perhaps TRBD2 as D (6 bases). The V end was cut by 1 base, the J end by 2 bases, with 6 bases between. CDR1 and CDR2 from the germline V gene are SEHNR and FQNEAQ (reference sequence). CDR3 size: 13 residues.

V gene TRBV3-1 (or the pseudogene TRBV3-2) combines with J gene TRBJ1-6, with D possibly TRBD1 on 6 matching bases. Trimming cost V 6 bases and J 8 bases, with 14 bases left between them. The length of the CDR3 is 14 residues. Germline CDR1 is LGHDT and CDR2 is YNNKEL (reference sequence). CDR3: CASSQGFGDSPLHF. Written as DNA, the CDR3 is TGTGCCAGCAGTCAGGGGTTTGGAGATTCACCCCTCCACTTT.

V usage is TRBV2 and J usage is TRBJ1-3, with D hard to call. This CDR3 has 14 residues. Deletions cut 11 bases from V and 0 bases from J, with 14 bases between. CDR1 and CDR2 from the germline V gene are SNHLY and FYNNEI. CDR3 in amino acids: CAGQRELSGNTIYF. Here the CDR3 DNA reads TGTGCCGGGCAGAGGGAACTCTCTGGAAACACCATATATTTT.

The gene calls are TRBV30 and TRBJ2-2; D gene uncertain. Germline lookup yields CDR1 GTSNPN and CDR2 SVGIG (reference sequence). There are 14 residues in the CDR3. Trimming pared 0 bases from V and 6 bases from J, leaving 11 bases between. The CDR3 sequence: CAWSVSTSAGELFF. In nucleotides, the CDR3 is TGTGCCTGGAGTGTAAGTACGTCGGCCGGGGAGCTGTTTTTT. The variable domain in full, completed from reference TRBV30 and TRBJ2-2, reads SQTIHQWPATLVQPVGSPLSLECTVEGTSNPNLYWYRQAAGRGLQLLFYSVGIGQISSEVPQNLSASRPQDRQFILSSKKLLLSDSGFYLCAWSVSTSAGELFFGEGSRLTVL.

The chain employs TRBV19 and TRBJ1-1; 7 nucleotides line up with TRBD1. The CDR3 is 15 amino acids. V was clipped by 4 bases and J by 8 bases; unmatched bases: 13. In germline, CDR1 is LNHDA, CDR2 SQIVND (reference sequence). CDR3 sequence: CASSTKTLGTDEAFF. DNA for the CDR3: TGTGCCAGTAGTACCAAAACACTGGGGACAGACGAAGCTTTCTTT.

The chain is built from TRBV14 and TRBJ2-3; 10 bases align to TRBD2. Germline V gives CDR1 SGHDN, CDR2 FVKESK. V trimming: 1 base; J trimming: 7 bases; junction bases outside the gene matches: 5. The CDR3 is made up of 15 amino acids. CDR3 sequence: CASSQGRTSGNTQYF. CDR3 sequence (DNA): TGTGCCAGCAGCCAAGGGCGGACTAGCGGAAATACGCAGTATTTT.

The chain employs TRBV29-1 and TRBJ2-1; 9 bases are a match to TRBD1. In germline, CDR1 is SQVTM, CDR2 ANQGSEA. The CDR3 sequence is 10 residues long. V shed 4 bases and J 15 bases; nucleotides not matched to a gene: 4. CDR3 in amino acids: CSVAGQGTFF. For the CDR3, the DNA is TGCAGCGTTGCGGGACAGGGTACGTTCTTC.

The V call is TRBV7-2, the J call TRBJ1-1; D is undetermined. Between the trimmed V and J ends, which lost 5 bases and 0 bases, there was a span of 7 bases. Germline CDR1 SGHTA, CDR2 FQGNSA. CDR3 length equals 13 residues. CDR3 amino acids: CASSAQVNTEAFF. The CDR3 nucleotides are TGTGCCAGCAGCGCCCAGGTGAACACTGAAGCTTTCTTT. The full variable domain, completed using reference TRBV7-2 and TRBJ1-1, is GAGVSQSPSNKVTEKGKDVELRCDPISGHTALYWYRQSLGQGLEFLIYFQGNSAPDKSGLPSDRFSAERTGGSVSTLTIQRTQQEDSAVYLCASSAQVNTEAFFGQGTRLTVV.

The V gene is TRBV15, the J gene TRBJ1-2; D possibly corresponds to TRBD1 (6 bases). CDR3 length: 15 amino acids. Between the trimmed V and J ends, which lost 6 bases and 1 base, there was a span of 15 bases. Germline CDR1 and CDR2: LNHNV and YYDKDF (reference sequence). The CDR3 reads CATSTRDTGNYGYTF. CDR3 in DNA: TGTGCCACCAGTACGAGGGACACCGGTAACTATGGCTACACCTTC.

This clone was picked up a small number of times. This chain joins TRBV3-1 (or the pseudogene TRBV3-2) and TRBJ1-3; TRBD1 matches at 9 bases. The germline V gene encodes CDR1 LGHDT and CDR2 YNNKEL (reference sequence). CDR3 length equals 17 residues. V lost 4 bases to trimming and J lost 0 bases; unmatched junction nucleotides: 7. The CDR3 loop reads CASSLQTGGFSGNTIYF. CDR3 bases: TGTGCCAGCAGCCTACAGACAGGGGGGTTCTCTGGAAACACCATATATTTT.